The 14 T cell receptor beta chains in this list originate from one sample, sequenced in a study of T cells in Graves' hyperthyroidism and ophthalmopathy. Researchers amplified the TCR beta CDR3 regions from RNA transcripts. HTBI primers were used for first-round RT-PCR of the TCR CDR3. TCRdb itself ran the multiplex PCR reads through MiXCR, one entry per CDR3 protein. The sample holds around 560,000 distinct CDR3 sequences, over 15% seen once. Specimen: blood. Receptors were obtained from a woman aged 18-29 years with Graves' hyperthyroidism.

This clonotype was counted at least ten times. This CDR3 is CASSYSLAGGFNEQYF. The CDR3 coding sequence is TGTGCCAGCAGTTACAGTCTAGCGGGAGGATTTAATGAGCAGTACTTC. The chain carries TRBV6-6 and TRBJ2-7; 11 bases align to TRBD2. V gave up 2 bases and J gave up 7 bases; unmatched junction bases: 10. The CDR3 consists of 16 residues. Looked up from germline, CDR1 is MNHNY and CDR2 is SVGAGI (reference sequence).

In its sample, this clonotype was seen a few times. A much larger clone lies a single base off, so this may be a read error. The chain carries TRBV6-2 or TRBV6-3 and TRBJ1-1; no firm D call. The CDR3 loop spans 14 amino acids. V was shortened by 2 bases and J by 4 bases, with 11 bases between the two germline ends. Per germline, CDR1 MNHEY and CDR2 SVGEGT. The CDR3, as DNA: TGTGCCAGCAGTTACAGGCCGGTGAGCACTGAAGCTTTCTTT. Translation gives CASSYRPVSTEAFF.

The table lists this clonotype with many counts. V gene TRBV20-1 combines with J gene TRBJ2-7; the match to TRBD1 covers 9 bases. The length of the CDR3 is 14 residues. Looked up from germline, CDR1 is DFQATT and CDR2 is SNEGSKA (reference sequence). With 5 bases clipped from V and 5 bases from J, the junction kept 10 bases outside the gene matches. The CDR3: CSASSGTGSDEQYF. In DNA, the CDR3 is TGCAGTGCTTCATCCGGGACAGGGTCGGACGAGCAGTACTTC.

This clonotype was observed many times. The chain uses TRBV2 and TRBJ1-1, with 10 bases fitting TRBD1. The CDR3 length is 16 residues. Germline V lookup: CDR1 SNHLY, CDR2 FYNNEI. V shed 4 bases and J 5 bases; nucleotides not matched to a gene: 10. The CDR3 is CASSGETGGIGTEAFF. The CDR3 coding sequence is TGTGCCAGCAGTGGTGAGACAGGGGGCATCGGGACTGAAGCTTTCTTT.

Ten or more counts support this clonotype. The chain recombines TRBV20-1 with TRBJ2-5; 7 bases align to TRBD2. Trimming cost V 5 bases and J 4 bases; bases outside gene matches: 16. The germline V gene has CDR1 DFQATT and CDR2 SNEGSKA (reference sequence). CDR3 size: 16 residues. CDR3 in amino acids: CSAQGVPGLPLETQYF. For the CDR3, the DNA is TGCAGTGCTCAAGGGGTCCCGGGACTACCTCTAGAGACCCAGTACTTC.

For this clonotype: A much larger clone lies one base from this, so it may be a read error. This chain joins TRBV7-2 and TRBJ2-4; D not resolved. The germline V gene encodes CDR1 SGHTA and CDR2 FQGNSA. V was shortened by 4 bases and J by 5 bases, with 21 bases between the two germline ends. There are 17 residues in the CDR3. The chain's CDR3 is CASSCRALGGVENIQYF. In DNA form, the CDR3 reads TGTGCCAGCAGCTGCCGTGCCCTTGGTGGAGTGGAAAACATTCAGTACTTC.

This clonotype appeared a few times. CDR3 nucleotides: TGTGCCAGCAGCTTCCTACGTAGCGGAGCTGGGGCCTACAATGAGCAGTTCTTC. Encoded protein: CASSFLRSGAGAYNEQFF. V gene TRBV11-2 combines with J gene TRBJ2-1, with a possible D match to TRBD2 (6 bases). The germline CDR1 and CDR2 sequences are SGHAT and FQNNGV. The CDR3 is 18 residues long. Trimming took off 3 bases at V and 2 bases at J, with 20 bases between the two ends.

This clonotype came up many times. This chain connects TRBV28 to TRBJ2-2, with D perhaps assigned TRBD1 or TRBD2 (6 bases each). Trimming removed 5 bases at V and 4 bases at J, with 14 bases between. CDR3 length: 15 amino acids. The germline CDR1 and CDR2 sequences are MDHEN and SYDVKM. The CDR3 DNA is TGTGCCAGCAGTCCGGCGGGACATCGCACCGGGGAGCTGTTTTTT. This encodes CASSPAGHRTGELFF.

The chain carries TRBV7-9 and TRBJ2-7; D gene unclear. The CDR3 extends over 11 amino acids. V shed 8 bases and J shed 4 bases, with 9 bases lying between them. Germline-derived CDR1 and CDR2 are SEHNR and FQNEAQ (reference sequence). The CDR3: CASGPYYEQYF. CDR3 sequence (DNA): TGTGCCAGCGGCCCATATTACGAGCAGTACTTC.

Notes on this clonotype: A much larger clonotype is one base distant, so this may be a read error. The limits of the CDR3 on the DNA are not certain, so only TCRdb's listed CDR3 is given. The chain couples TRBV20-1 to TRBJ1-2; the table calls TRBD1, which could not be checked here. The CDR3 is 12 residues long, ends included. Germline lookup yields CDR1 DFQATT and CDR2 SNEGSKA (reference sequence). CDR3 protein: CSAGDRTYGCTF.

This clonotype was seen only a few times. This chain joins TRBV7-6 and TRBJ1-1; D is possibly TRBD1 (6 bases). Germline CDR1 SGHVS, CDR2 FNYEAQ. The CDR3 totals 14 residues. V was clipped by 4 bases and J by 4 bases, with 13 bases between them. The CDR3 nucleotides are TGTGCCAGCAGCTCGCGGGGGGCGAGCACTGAAGCTTTCTTT. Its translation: CASSSRGASTEAFF.

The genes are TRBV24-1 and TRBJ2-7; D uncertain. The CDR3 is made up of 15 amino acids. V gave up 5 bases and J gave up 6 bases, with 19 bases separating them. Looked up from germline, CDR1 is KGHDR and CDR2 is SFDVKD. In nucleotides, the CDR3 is TGTGCCACCAGTGCTTCTTCGACCGCAAAGGGCGAGCAGTACTTC. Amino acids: CATSASSTAKGEQYF.

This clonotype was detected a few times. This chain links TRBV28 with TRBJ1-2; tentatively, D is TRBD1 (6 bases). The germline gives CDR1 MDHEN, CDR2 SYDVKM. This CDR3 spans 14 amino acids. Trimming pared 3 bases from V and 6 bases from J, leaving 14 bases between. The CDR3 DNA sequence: TGTGCCAGCAGTTTCGACAGGAAAGGGGATGGCTACACCTTC. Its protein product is CASSFDRKGDGYTF.

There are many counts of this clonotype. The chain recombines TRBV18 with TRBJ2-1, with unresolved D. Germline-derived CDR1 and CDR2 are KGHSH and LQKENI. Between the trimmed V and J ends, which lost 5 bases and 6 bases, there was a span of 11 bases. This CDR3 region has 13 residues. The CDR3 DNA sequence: TGTGCCAGCTCATCCACCCATTTCAATGAGCAGTTCTTC. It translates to CASSSTHFNEQFF.